These T cell receptor beta chains were read from a single sample in a study of shared clonotypes between healthy human individuals. Using immunoSEQ multiplex PCR, the repertoire was profiled, and TCRdb retains in-frame clones only, with some absent. The table has 2,500,000 or so clones, 93% seen once. The specimen was naive CD4+ T cells from PBMCs. The receptors shown here come from a man aged 18 to 29 in good health. Some clones in this sample may be carry-over from other donors' samples. Both conserved end residues are part of each CDR3. The D gene is left open where the match is weak. Not all rows give a size; the values are once, few, many and, for expanded clones, a class.

abundance,d_gene,v_gene,j_gene,CDR3nt,CDR3aa
-,-,TRBV4-1,TRBJ1-2,TGCGCCAGCAAAAGAATAGGGGCTTATGGCTACACCTTC,CASKRIGAYGYTF
once,-,TRBV27,TRBJ2-6,TGTGCCAGCAGTTTGCGGACGTCTGGGGCCAACGTCCTGACTTTC,CASSLRTSGANVLTF
-,-,TRBV18,TRBJ2-3,TGTGCCAGCTCACCACTCGGAGATACGCAGTATTTT,CASSPLGDTQYF
few,-,TRBV10-3,TRBJ1-1,TGTGCCATCTCCGGGGGATTAGCAAACACTGAAGCTTTCTTT,CAISGGLANTEAFF
-,TRBD1,TRBV9,TRBJ2-7,TGTGCCAGCAGCGTCGACAGGGGAACTTCCTACGAGCAGTACTTC,CASSVDRGTSYEQYF
-,TRBD1,TRBV4-1,TRBJ1-1,TGCGCCAGCAGCCGCTACAGGGGGAAAGGCACTGAAGCTTTCTTT,CASSRYRGKGTEAFF
-,-,TRBV2,TRBJ2-7,TGTGCCAGCAGCCTTATGGGGCAGGTGCAGTACTTC,CASSLMGQVQYF
-,TRBD1,TRBV5-6,TRBJ1-1,TGTGCCAGCAGCCCAGCAGGGGGGGGAACTGAAGCTTTCTTT,CASSPAGGGTEAFF
-,TRBD2,TRBV5-4,TRBJ2-4,TGTGCCAGCAGCTTGAGGACTAGAAGTGACATTCAGTACTTC,CASSLRTRSDIQYF
-,-,TRBV5-4,TRBJ2-7,TGTGCCAGCAGCTGGGGGCCCGACAGGGAGGACTACGAGCAGTACTTC,CASSWGPDREDYEQYF
-,-,TRBV7-9,TRBJ1-2,TGTGCCAGCAGCTTAGTTCCTGGGACCTATGGCTACACCTTC,CASSLVPGTYGYTF
once,-,TRBV2,TRBJ2-7,TGTGCCAGCAGGGAAACTAGGGGGTTGGGGGAGCAGTACTTC,CASRETRGLGEQYF
-,TRBD1,TRBV2,TRBJ1-2,TGTGCCAGCAGTTGGGGGGGGACAGGGCTCTTCGATGGCTACACCTTC,CASSWGGTGLFDGYTF
once,-,TRBV18,TRBJ2-5,TGTGCCAGCTCAGACCGGGCGGAGACCCAGTACTTC,CASSDRAETQYF
-,-,TRBV6-6,TRBJ2-7,TGTGCCAGCAGCCCTCGCGACAGGACCTACGAGCAGTACTTC,CASSPRDRTYEQYF